This T cell receptor beta chain was captured in a study of T cells in Graves' hyperthyroidism and ophthalmopathy. The study's findings and limits: Ophthalmopathy was told apart from stable hyperthyroidism by a 13 V-J model.

It was RNA transcripts that yielded the amplified TCR beta CDR3 regions. A first-round RT-PCR of the TCR CDR3 used the HTBI primer set. TCRdb used MiXCR to reprocess the multiplex PCR reads, holding one entry per CDR3 protein. The table has approximately 610,000 distinct CDR3 sequences, roughly 14% seen once. Ten or more counts support this clonotype. The antigen is not known. V was pared by 5 bases and J by 4 bases, with 12 bases of the junction left unmatched. The CDR3 contains 16 residues. The germline V gene has CDR1 MNHEY and CDR2 SMNVEV (reference sequence). PBMCs were derived from about 10 ml fresh peripheral blood.

Material: blood. This chain links TRBV27 with TRBJ1-2; 8 bases fit TRBD1. This TCR came from a middle-aged woman with Graves' ophthalmopathy. The CDR3 DNA follows: TGTGCCAGCAGTCCCGACCGCTCAGGGGGCGGCTATGGCTACACCTTC. It specifies CASSPDRSGGGYGYTF.